The present entry profiles one T cell receptor beta chain with its context. This sample is part of a study of chemoradiotherapy in HPV16-positive cancers. This CDR3 region has 16 residues. V lost 2 bases, J lost 10 bases, and 12 bases stayed unmatched. The germline gives CDR1 MNHEY, CDR2 SVGAGI. Sequenced by immunoSEQ multiplex PCR; TCRdb stores in-frame clones only, minus some. This table has fewer than 16,000 clones, approximately 80% appearing once. This TCR came from a human donor with HPV-associated anogenital cancer. V usage is TRBV6-5 and J usage is TRBJ2-1, with 9 positions matching TRBD1. This specimen was acquired from a patient who underwent chemoradiotherapy. CDR3 coding DNA: TGTGCCAGCAGTTACGTAGGGACAGGGAAGGCTAGGGAGCAGTTCTTC. Translating it yields CASSYVGTGKAREQFF.